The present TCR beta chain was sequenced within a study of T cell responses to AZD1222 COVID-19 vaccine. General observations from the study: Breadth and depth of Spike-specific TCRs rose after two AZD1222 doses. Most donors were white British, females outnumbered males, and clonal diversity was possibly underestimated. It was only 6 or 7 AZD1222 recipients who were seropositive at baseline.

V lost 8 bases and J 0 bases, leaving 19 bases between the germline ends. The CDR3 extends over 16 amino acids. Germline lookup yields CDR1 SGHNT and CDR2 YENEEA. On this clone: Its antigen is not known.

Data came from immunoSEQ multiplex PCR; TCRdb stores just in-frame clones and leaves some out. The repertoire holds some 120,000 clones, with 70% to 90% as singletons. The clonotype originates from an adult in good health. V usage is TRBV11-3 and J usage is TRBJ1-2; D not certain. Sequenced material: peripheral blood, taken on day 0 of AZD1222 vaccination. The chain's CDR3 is CASGRTERAANYGYTF. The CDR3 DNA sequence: TGTGCCAGCGGCCGCACCGAGCGGGCGGCTAACTATGGCTACACCTTC.